Here is one TCR beta chain with its context. No antigen is known for it. The data are from a study of T cells after yellow fever vaccination. About the study: For low cell numbers, libraries were made with SMART-Seq v4 Ultra Low Input. General study results and limits: The booster response re-showed most primary clones: over 95% CD4, more than 80% CD8.

From the 5' RACE reads, TCRdb called clonotypes with MiXCR, one entry per CDR3 protein. The sample shows some 420,000 distinct CDR3 sequences, roughly a sixth of them seen only once. The germline CDR1 and CDR2 sequences are SGHAT and FQNNGV. V dropped 2 bases and J dropped 5 bases, with 9 bases sitting between them. This CDR3 region has 13 residues. This material consisted of PBMCs, taken before the yellow fever booster vaccination. The source is a man between 18 and 35 years old who received the YFV17D yellow fever vaccine. The V and J genes are TRBV11-2 and TRBJ2-5; D call uncertain. CDR3 in amino acids: CASSLRLTETQYF. The CDR3 nucleotides read TGTGCCAGCAGCTTAAGGCTGACGGAGACCCAGTACTTC. Together with reference TRBV11-2 and TRBJ2-5, the CDR3 gives the full variable domain: EAGVAQSPRYKIIEKRQSVAFWCNPISGHATLYWYQQILGQGPKLLIQFQNNGVVDDSQLPKDRFSAERLKGVDSTLKIQPAKLEDSAVYLCASSLRLTETQYFGPGTRLLVL.